This T cell receptor (beta chain) is drawn from a study of T cells after yellow fever vaccination. Turning to the study itself: Low-cell-number fractions underwent preparation using SMART-Seq v4 Ultra Low Input. Study findings and constraints: There was a small share of clonotypes that showed up in both the CD4 and CD8 compartments. Reappearing after the booster were most of the clones from primary vaccination (about 96% CD4, about 88% CD8). Abundant clonotypes (contaminants from the bulk population) could be present in FACS-sorted repertoires.

MiXCR was run by TCRdb on the 5' RACE reads, yielding one entry per CDR3 protein. The repertoire holds hundreds of thousands of distinct CDR3 sequences, with around 10% as singletons. The V segment lost 4 bases and the J segment 13 bases; nucleotides outside the gene matches: 20. The CDR3 contains 16 residues. The V gene's germline CDR1 is SGHRS and CDR2 YFSETQ. This clonotype was recorded a few times. Its antigen is not identified. Sequencing was performed on CD4+ T cells sorted from PBMCs, taken 5 days after the yellow fever booster vaccination. This TCR came from a man between 18 and 35 years old who received the YFV17D yellow fever vaccine. This chain links TRBV5-1 with TRBJ2-5, with 9 nucleotides matching TRBD1. CDR3 in amino acids: CASSVADPGQGETRYF. The DNA for the CDR3 is TGCGCCAGCAGCGTCGCTGATCCGGGACAGGGAGAGACAAGGTACTTC.